One sample yielded the 10 T cell receptor beta chains listed below, sequenced in a study of blood T cell repertoires in COVID-19. TCRdb's table, derived via immunoSEQ multiplex PCR, lists solely in-frame clones and lacks some. Of around 300,000 clones listed, 75% to 90% are singletons. Sequenced input: PBMCs or T cells enriched from blood (not recorded which). All receptors derive from a woman aged 40 to 50 who had recovered from COVID-19.

The chain carries TRBV6-1 and TRBJ1-6, with D possibly being TRBD1 (6 bases). The CDR3 has 16 amino acids. Trimming stripped 2 bases from V and 9 bases from J, with 17 bases between. Germline V gives CDR1 MNHNS, CDR2 SASEGT. The CDR3 DNA is TGTGCCAGCAGTGAACCGGGGGAGGGGGATAGTTCACCCCTCCACTTT. This sequence encodes CASSEPGEGDSSPLHF.

The chain recombines TRBV11-2 with TRBJ2-7, with D possibly being TRBD2 (6 bases). The germline gives CDR1 SGHAT, CDR2 FQNNGV. Trimming cost V 3 bases and J 6 bases, with 21 bases left between them. The length of the CDR3 is 16 residues. The CDR3 nucleotides read TGTGCCAGCAGCTTGGGTCTAGCGAGCGGAGTTGGCGAGCAGTACTTC. It specifies CASSLGLASGVGEQYF.

The chain uses TRBV5-1 and TRBJ2-4; D might be TRBD1 (5 bases). The CDR3 consists of 17 residues. V lost 3 bases and J 0 bases, leaving 16 bases between the germline ends. In germline, CDR1 is SGHRS, CDR2 YFSETQ. The CDR3 is CASSSQTTATAKNIQYF. CDR3 sequence (DNA): TGCGCCAGCAGCTCTCAAACGACAGCTACAGCCAAAAACATTCAGTACTTC.

The chain combines TRBV6-2 or TRBV6-3 with TRBJ1-4; the D gene is possibly TRBD1 (5 bases). V was clipped by 5 bases and J by 0 bases, with 13 bases between them. Germline CDR1 MNHEY, CDR2 SVGEGT. The CDR3 totals 16 residues. The CDR3 is CASSRLQTATNEKLFF. DNA for the CDR3: TGTGCCAGCAGTAGACTTCAGACAGCAACTAATGAAAAACTGTTTTTT.

The J gene is TRBJ2-7, the V gene TRBV6-5; 10 bases align to TRBD1. Germline-derived CDR1 and CDR2 are MNHEY and SVGAGI. Trimming removed 4 bases from V and 3 bases from J; junction bases left unmatched: 6. The CDR3 extends over 15 amino acids. The chain's CDR3 is CASSSRWDRGYEQYF. CDR3 bases: TGTGCCAGCAGTTCAAGGTGGGACAGGGGCTACGAGCAGTACTTC.

V usage is TRBV7-2 and J usage is TRBJ2-3; 7 nucleotides agree with TRBD1. The length of the CDR3 is 13 residues. The V and J ends lost 6 bases and 6 bases, in that order; junction bases with no gene match: 6. Germline V lookup: CDR1 SGHTA, CDR2 FQGNSA. For the CDR3, the DNA is TGTGCCAGCAGACCACAGGGGCCGGATACGCAGTATTTT. This sequence encodes CASRPQGPDTQYF.

V and J are TRBV5-1 and TRBJ1-5; possibly TRBD1 for D (5 bases). The CDR3 loop spans 15 amino acids. Germline CDR1 is SGHRS and CDR2 is YFSETQ. Trimming pared 0 bases from V and 3 bases from J, leaving 10 bases between. CDR3 loop: CASSLGQGPNQPQHF. The CDR3 coding sequence is TGCGCCAGCAGCTTGGGGCAGGGCCCCAATCAGCCCCAGCATTTT.

The J gene is TRBJ2-3, the V gene TRBV25-1, with no clear D. The length of the CDR3 is 15 residues. The V end lost 6 bases, the J end lost 0 bases, and 13 bases lay between the germline ends. Germline V gene lookup returns CDR1 MGHDK and CDR2 SYGVNS. CDR3 in amino acids: CASRSGGTSTDTQYF. Here the CDR3 DNA reads TGTGCCAGCAGGAGTGGCGGTACTAGCACAGATACGCAGTATTTT.

This clone has ten or more counts. V is TRBV6-5 and J is TRBJ1-1; D might be TRBD1 (6 bases). This CDR3 spans 15 amino acids. The germline V gene has CDR1 MNHEY and CDR2 SVGAGI. V lost 2 bases, J lost 7 bases, and 17 bases lay in between. The CDR3 nucleotides read TGTGCCAGCAGTTACACGGGACGGGGGGCGGGTGAAGCTTTCTTT. Translation gives CASSYTGRGAGEAFF.

The chain combines TRBV12-3 or TRBV12-4 with TRBJ2-7; the D is unclear. The germline V and J ends were trimmed by 6 bases and 3 bases, with 9 bases remaining between them. The CDR3 length is 12 residues. Written as DNA, the CDR3 is TGTGCCAGCAGCCTGCGCCTCTACGAGCAGTACTTC. The encoded protein is CASSLRLYEQYF.